This T cell receptor beta chain was observed in a study of cytomegalovirus exposure and HLA in healthy donors. Study as a whole: Some 180 million T cells yielded some 120 million unique TCR beta sequences in earlier analysis. The Caucasian-associated ancestry cluster held under 90% of over 350 genotyped donors.

The donors (healthy individuals) were bone marrow donors. Details on this clone: The antigen remains unidentified.

Findings of the study overall: CMV antigen specificity of a few CMV-associated chains was confirmed in vitro.

Both 60 Vbeta primers and 13 Jbeta primers went into the PCR. Libraries were prepared by immunoSEQ multiplex PCR; TCRdb keeps only in-frame clonotypes and omits some of them. The sample includes about 140,000 clones, over 75% seen only once; the top ten take over 2.5%. CDR1 is SGHAT, CDR2 FQNNGV, per germline. Deletions cut 3 bases from V and 3 bases from J, with 5 bases between. This CDR3 has 12 residues. The chain recombines TRBV11-2 with TRBJ2-5, with D uncertain. The TCR comes from a male donor in good health and CMV-seronegative. Material: PBMCs. The CDR3 nucleotides read TGTGCCAGCAGCTTTATCGAAGAGACCCAGTACTTC. It codes for CASSFIEETQYF. The whole variable domain, remainder taken from reference TRBV11-2 and TRBJ2-5, is EAGVAQSPRYKIIEKRQSVAFWCNPISGHATLYWYQQILGQGPKLLIQFQNNGVVDDSQLPKDRFSAERLKGVDSTLKIQPAKLEDSAVYLCASSFIEETQYFGPGTRLLVL.